This TCR beta chain came from a study of memory CD4+ T cells and cytomegalovirus serostatus (dated by TCRdb to about 2019). Looking at the study overall: A total of about 33 healthy Belgian adults, of whom 9 were CMV seropositive and about 24 were CMV seronegative, were included in the cohort. CD4+ memory TCRbeta repertoires of a Belgian cohort with known cytomegalovirus serostatus were sequenced in order to replicate a published TCR-based CMV serostatus classifier. The investigation overall reported the following: For CMV serostatus prediction, a median bootstrapped AUC of about 0.96 was reached with the original framework, and a median bootstrapped AUC of roughly 0.92 was reached with a US-trained random forest. Only CD4+CD45RO+ memory cells were sequenced, in contrast to the original study, in which naive and memory CD4+ and CD8+ populations were covered. The results were interpreted as suggesting that the CMV-associated TCR signature is mostly present in the CD4+ memory repertoire. Among the 150 or so previously reported CMV-associated TCRbeta sequences, about 71 showed up in the CD4+ memory repertoires, with each one found in between one and five individuals. On the Belgian cohort, the classifier based on the original framework reached a median bootstrapped AUC of roughly 0.94, with a 95% CI of 0.76-1.00.

This clone was observed once. Its antigen target is currently unknown. No much larger clone exists at a distance of one base, and base qualities are not known. CDR1 and CDR2 are read off the germline V gene as SGHRS and YFSETQ. CDR3 length: 14 amino acids, cysteine to phenylalanine. Solely the CDR3 DNA is kept, with 42 bases framed from the first base. Relative to germline, V is 4 bases shorter and J is 5 bases shorter, with 15 bases between their ends. Genomic DNA was extracted from sorted cells with the Quick-DNA Microprep Kit. TCRbeta DNA was amplified with the immunoSEQ hsTCRbeta kit following the manufacturer's protocol. An Illumina MiSeq instrument was used to sequence the TCRbeta libraries. Regarding the original processing steps: Once out-of-frame sequences had been removed, some 2 million distinct TCRbeta sequences were left, which works out to an average of around 70,000 per individual. Each individual was scored by the count of fewer than 200 previously reported CMV-associated TCRbeta sequences and the total productive distinct TCRbeta count. A beta-binomial model was reimplemented in Python, and scikit-learn random forests with default parameters were trained on US cohort data. Classifier performance on the Belgian cohort was reported as the median AUC with percentile confidence intervals calculated over 10,000 bootstrap iterations. TCRdb mirrors the immuneACCESS table, restricted to in-frame sequences. Some clones are absent from its copies; in checked studies, under half trace to an unresolved V gene, and the reason for the others is unknown. The D gene and trimming were derived from the DNA, and the V and J assignments and clone size from that table. This sample has about 50,000 clones in its table, and 82% of those were observed once. Approximately 0.59% of the sample lies in the top ten.

A FACSAria II was used to sort memory CD4+ T cells, defined as single viable CD3+CD4+CD8-CD45RO+ cells. CMV serostatus was determined with a Roche Elecsys assay detecting serum IgG against CMV pp150, pp28, p38 and p52. After the samples were thawed, total CD4+ T cells were enriched through positive selection using CD4 magnetic microbeads. The samples came from a different study that was designed specifically to examine the CD4+ T cell memory repertoire. Peripheral blood mononuclear cells were isolated and cryopreserved according to standard operating procedures, and serum was stored at -80 degrees C. The staining relied on CD3-PerCP (BW264/56), CD4-APC (RPA-T4), CD45RO-PE (UCHT1) and CD8-Pacific Orange (3B5) antibodies, and Sytox blue was used to exclude non-viable cells.

The source is an adult in good health and CMV-seronegative. The rearrangement combines TRBV5-1 with TRBJ1-2, and perhaps TRBD1 as D gene, on 5 matching bases. Sample: memory CD4+ T cells from blood. The CDR3 sequence is CASSPSPQEYGYTF. The nucleotide sequence is given as TGCGCCAGCAGCCCTTCCCCACAGGAATATGGCTACACCTTC.